This T cell receptor beta chain emerged from a study of T cell responses to AZD1222 COVID-19 vaccine. The data were produced by immunoSEQ multiplex PCR, yet TCRdb's version contains in-frame clones alone and is incomplete. The data show 55,000 to 65,000 clones, 80% seen once. The V and J ends lost 6 bases and 6 bases, in that order; junction bases with no gene match: 12. The germline V gene has CDR1 MNHEY and CDR2 SVGAGI. The CDR3 is made up of 15 amino acids. The V and J genes are TRBV6-5 and TRBJ1-1, with TRBD1 matching 8 bases. The specimen was peripheral blood, collected 28 days after the second AZD1222 dose. This receptor was identified in an adult who received the AZD1222 COVID-19 vaccine. The CDR3 bases are TGTGCCAGCAGCCGCTCCGGCCAGGGGGCCTCTGAAGCTTTCTTT. Translating gives CASSRSGQGASEAFF.